The 8 T cell receptor beta chains reported below all come from one sample, sequenced in a study of T cell responses to AZD1222 COVID-19 vaccine. Libraries were prepared by immunoSEQ multiplex PCR; TCRdb keeps only in-frame clonotypes and omits some of them. The table records 150,000 to 180,000 clones, 86% of them present only once. This material consisted of peripheral blood, taken on day 0 of MenACWY control vaccination. The receptors shown here come from an adult in good health.

This sequence joins TRBV11-1 and TRBJ2-3; D remains unclear. CDR3 length: 14 residues. Germline V gene lookup returns CDR1 SGHAT and CDR2 FQDESV (reference sequence). The V end lost 2 bases, the J end lost 4 bases, and 10 bases lay between the germline ends. CDR3 in DNA: TGTGCCAGCAGCTTACATCTAGGAGCAGATACGCAGTATTTT. Protein: CASSLHLGADTQYF. Together with reference TRBV11-1 and TRBJ2-3, the CDR3 gives the full variable domain: EAEVAQSPRYKITEKSQAVAFWCDPISGHATLYWYRQILGQGPELLVQFQDESVVDDSQLPKDRFSAERLKGVDSTLKIQPAELGDSAMYLCASSLHLGADTQYFGPGTRLTVL.

The chain employs TRBV24-1 and TRBJ1-2; possibly TRBD1 for D (5 bases). Per the germline V gene, CDR1 is KGHDR and CDR2 is SFDVKD. V was shortened by 7 bases and J by 5 bases, with 10 bases between the two germline ends. The CDR3 is 12 residues long. CDR3 coding DNA: TGTGCCACCAGCGACGACAGTTATGGCTACACCTTC. Translation gives CATSDDSYGYTF.

This clone was seen more than once but under ten times. This chain uses TRBV15 with TRBJ2-3; 11 nucleotides align to TRBD2. The J segment lost 6 bases and the V segment lost 3 bases, leaving 2 bases of the junction unmatched. From germline, CDR1 is LNHNV and CDR2 YYDKDF (reference sequence). The CDR3 is 14 amino acids. CDR3 loop: CATSRTSGVDTQYF. Written as DNA, the CDR3 is TGTGCCACCAGCAGGACTAGCGGGGTGGATACGCAGTATTTT. The full variable domain, completed using reference TRBV15 and TRBJ2-3, is DAMVIQNPRYQVTQFGKPVTLSCSQTLNHNVMYWYQQKSSQAPKLLFHYYDKDFNNEADTPDNFQSRRPNTSFCFLDIRSPGLGDTAMYLCATSRTSGVDTQYFGPGTRLTVL.

The chain recombines TRBV11-2 with TRBJ2-5; D might be TRBD2 (6 bases). In germline, CDR1 is SGHAT, CDR2 FQNNGV. The CDR3 is made up of 14 amino acids. The V end was cut by 3 bases, the J end by 2 bases, with 10 bases between. This CDR3 reads CASSFRAGQETQYF. In DNA, the CDR3 is TGTGCCAGCAGCTTCCGAGCGGGTCAAGAGACCCAGTACTTC.

V gene TRBV11-2 combines with J gene TRBJ1-1; D is undetermined. Germline V gives CDR1 SGHAT, CDR2 FQNNGV. Trimming removed 3 bases at V and 1 base at J, with 6 bases between. This CDR3 spans 13 amino acids. CDR3 in DNA: TGTGCCAGCAGCTTTAGAAAGAACACTGAAGCTTTCTTT. Translating it yields CASSFRKNTEAFF.

This chain uses TRBV28 with TRBJ2-7, with TRBD1 identical over 7 bases. Germline CDR1 reads MDHEN; CDR2 reads SYDVKM. The CDR3 runs 16 residues. The V gene end was trimmed by 5 bases and the J gene end by 5 bases; junction bases not matched to a gene: 15. CDR3 amino acids: CASSNYGVRGRNEQYV. The CDR3 region has the DNA TGTGCCAGCAGTAATTACGGAGTTAGGGGGCGGAACGAGCAGTACGTC.

The chain employs TRBV24-1 and TRBJ2-5; 7 bases line up with TRBD1. Germline CDR1 KGHDR, CDR2 SFDVKD. CDR3 length: 15 residues. V gave up 4 bases and J gave up 5 bases; unmatched junction bases: 9. DNA of the CDR3: TGTGCCACCAGTGACCCCGGGACAGCGCAGGAGACCCAGTACTTC. It yields the protein CATSDPGTAQETQYF.

The chain combines TRBV6-5 with TRBJ2-1; 7 bases agree with TRBD1. The V and J ends lost 6 bases and 8 bases, in that order; junction bases with no gene match: 7. Germline V gives CDR1 MNHEY, CDR2 SVGAGI. CDR3 length: 13 amino acids. CDR3 region: CASSRDSQYEQFF. The CDR3 DNA reads TGTGCCAGCAGCCGGGACAGCCAATATGAGCAGTTCTTC.